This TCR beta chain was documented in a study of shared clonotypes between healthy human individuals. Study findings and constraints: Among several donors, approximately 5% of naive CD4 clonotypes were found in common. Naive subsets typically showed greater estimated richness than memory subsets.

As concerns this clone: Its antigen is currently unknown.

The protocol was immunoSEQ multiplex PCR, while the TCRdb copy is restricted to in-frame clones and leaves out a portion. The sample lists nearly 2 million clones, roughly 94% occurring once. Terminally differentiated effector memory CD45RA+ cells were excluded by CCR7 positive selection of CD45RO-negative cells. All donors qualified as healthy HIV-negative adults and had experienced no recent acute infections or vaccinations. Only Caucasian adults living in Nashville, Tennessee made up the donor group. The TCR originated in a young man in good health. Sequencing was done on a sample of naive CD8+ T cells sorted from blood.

The CDR3 reads CASSPYWTGKGTDTQYF. In DNA, the CDR3 is TGTGCCAGCAGTCCATATTGGACAGGGAAAGGCACAGATACGCAGTATTTT. This chain links TRBV27 with TRBJ2-3; TRBD1 aligns across 8 bases. From germline, CDR1 is MNHEY and CDR2 SMNVEV (reference sequence). CDR3 length equals 17 residues. V lost 5 bases and J lost 1; bases outside the gene matches: 11.